This T cell receptor beta chain was recovered during a study of blood T cell repertoires in COVID-19. About the research overall: T cells, B-cell-depleted T cells, or PBMCs provided the cDNA or gDNA that served as material.

CDR1 is LGHDT and CDR2 is YNNKEL in the germline V gene (reference sequence). CDR3 length: 18 residues. V dropped 10 bases and J dropped 5 bases, with 32 bases sitting between them. Generated by immunoSEQ multiplex PCR, the TCRdb table keeps only in-frame clones and is missing some. The data hold around 220,000 clones, with 70% to 90% observed a single time. The chain is built from TRBV3-1 (or the pseudogene TRBV3-2) and TRBJ1-2; possible D gene TRBD1, 6 bases. The sample was peripheral blood. The origin of this receptor is a woman of 80 years or more with acute or convalescent COVID-19. The CDR3 nucleotides read TGTGCCACCTTCGGTGGGATTAACAGGGAGTCACGTATTTATGGCTACACCTTC. This sequence encodes CATFGGINRESRIYGYTF.